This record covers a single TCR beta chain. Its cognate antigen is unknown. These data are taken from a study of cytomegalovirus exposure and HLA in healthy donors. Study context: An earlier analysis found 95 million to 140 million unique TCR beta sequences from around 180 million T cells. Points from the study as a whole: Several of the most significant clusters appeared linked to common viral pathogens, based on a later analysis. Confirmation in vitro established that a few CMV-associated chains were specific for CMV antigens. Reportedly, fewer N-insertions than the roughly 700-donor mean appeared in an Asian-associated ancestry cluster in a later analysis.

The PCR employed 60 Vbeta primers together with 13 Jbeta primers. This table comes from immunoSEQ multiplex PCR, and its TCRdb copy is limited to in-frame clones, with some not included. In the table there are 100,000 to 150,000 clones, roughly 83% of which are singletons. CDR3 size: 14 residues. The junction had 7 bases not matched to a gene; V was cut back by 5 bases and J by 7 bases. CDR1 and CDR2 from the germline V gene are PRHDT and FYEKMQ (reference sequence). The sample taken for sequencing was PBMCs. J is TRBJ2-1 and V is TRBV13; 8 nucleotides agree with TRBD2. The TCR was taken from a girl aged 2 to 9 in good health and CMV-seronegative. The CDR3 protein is CASSPGLAWNEQFF. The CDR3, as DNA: TGTGCCAGCAGCCCCGGACTAGCTTGGAATGAGCAGTTCTTC.